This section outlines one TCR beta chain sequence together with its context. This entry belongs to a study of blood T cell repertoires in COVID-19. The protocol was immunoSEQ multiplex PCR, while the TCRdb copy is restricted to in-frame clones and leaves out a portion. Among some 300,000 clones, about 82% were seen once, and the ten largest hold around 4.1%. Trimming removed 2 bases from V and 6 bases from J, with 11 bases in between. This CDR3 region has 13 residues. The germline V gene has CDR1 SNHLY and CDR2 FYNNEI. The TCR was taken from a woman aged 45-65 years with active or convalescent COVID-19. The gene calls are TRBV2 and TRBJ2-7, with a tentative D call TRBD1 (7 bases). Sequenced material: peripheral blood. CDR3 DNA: TGTGCCAGCAGTGAAAGACAGGGAGGCGAGCAGTACTTC. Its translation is CASSERQGGEQYF. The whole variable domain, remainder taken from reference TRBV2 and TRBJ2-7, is EPEVTQTPSHQVTQMGQEVILRCVPISNHLYFYWYRQILGQKVEFLVSFYNNEISEKSEIFDDQFSVERPDGSNFTLKIRSTKLEDSAMYFCASSERQGGEQYFGPGTRLTVT.